Presented here are 19 T cell receptor beta chains from one specimen sequenced in a study of shared clonotypes between healthy human individuals. Assay used: immunoSEQ multiplex PCR; TCRdb lists only in-frame clones, some missing. Seen here are about 2.1 million clones, 85% to 95% observed once, and the top ten hold approximately 1.7%. Naive-designated CD8 cells lacked CD45RO, were positively enriched for CCR7, and omitted terminally differentiated effector memory CD45RA+ cells. The specimen was naive CD8+ T cells from PBMCs. Receptor source: a man aged 18 to 30 in good health. Some clones in this sample may be carry-over from other donors' samples.

A single count supports this clone. The chain carries TRBV7-3 and TRBJ2-7; 7 bases are a match to TRBD2. The CDR3 is 15 amino acids. The germline CDR1 and CDR2 sequences are SGHTA and FQGTGA. The V segment lost 5 bases and the J segment 5 bases; nucleotides outside the gene matches: 12. The CDR3 DNA sequence: TGTGCCAGCAGCACCCATCTAGCGGAGGGGCACGAGCAGTACTTC. Amino acids: CASSTHLAEGHEQYF.

This chain joins TRBV29-1 and TRBJ2-7; the D is unclear. This CDR3 has 10 amino acids. The germline V gene has CDR1 SQVTM and CDR2 ANQGSEA. The V and J ends lost 5 bases and 7 bases respectively, with 9 bases between them. The CDR3 DNA follows: TGCAGCGTTCTGTCGTGGGAGCAGTACTTC. Translated: CSVLSWEQYF.

The chain is built from TRBV27 and TRBJ2-5; TRBD1 matches at 10 bases. Trimming at V came to 8 bases and at J to 5 bases, leaving 8 bases not matched to a gene. There are 14 residues in the CDR3. CDR1 MNHEY and CDR2 SMNVEV come from the germline V gene (reference sequence). The CDR3 loop reads CASWDRGDSETQYF. In DNA, the CDR3 is TGTGCCAGCTGGGACAGGGGAGACAGTGAGACCCAGTACTTC.

The chain employs TRBV27 and TRBJ1-5; TRBD1 might be the D (5 bases). CDR1 and CDR2 (germline): MNHEY, SMNVEV (reference sequence). The CDR3 runs 16 residues. The V gene lost 4 bases and the J gene lost 0 bases, with 13 bases spanning the gap. The CDR3 nucleotides are TGTGCCAGCAGTTCCGTCGGCCAGGGTAGCAATCAGCCCCAGCATTTT. This encodes CASSSVGQGSNQPQHF.

In its sample, this clone was seen a few times. Within the sample, other DNA sequences also encode this same CDR3. The chain carries TRBV9 and TRBJ2-5, with a possible D match to TRBD1 (6 bases). The CDR3 is 14 amino acids. V lost 4 bases and J 1 base, leaving 11 bases between the germline ends. Germline CDR1 reads SGDLS; CDR2 reads YYNGEE. CDR3 loop: CASSPRGGQETQYF. DNA for the CDR3: TGTGCCAGCAGCCCCCGAGGGGGCCAAGAGACCCAGTACTTC. The whole variable domain, remainder taken from reference TRBV9 and TRBJ2-5, is DSGVTQTPKHLITATGQRVTLRCSPRSGDLSVYWYQQSLDQGLQFLIQYYNGEERAKGNILERFSAQQFPDLHSELNLSSLELGDSALYFCASSPRGGQETQYFGPGTRLLVL.

The V call is TRBV7-6, the J call TRBJ2-7, with a tentative D call TRBD2 (5 bases). The CDR3 loop spans 15 amino acids. Germline V gene sequence: CDR1 SGHVS, CDR2 FNYEAQ. V was shortened by 2 bases and J by 3 bases, with 14 bases between the two germline ends. CDR3 amino acids: CASSLLAEEIYEQYF. The CDR3, as DNA: TGTGCCAGCAGCTTACTAGCTGAAGAGATCTACGAGCAGTACTTC.

This rearrangement joins TRBV7-9 to TRBJ1-4; no reliable D call. The V end was cut by 5 bases, the J end by 7 bases, with 11 bases between. The CDR3 extends over 13 amino acids. CDR1 SEHNR and CDR2 FQNEAQ come from the germline V gene (reference sequence). This chain's CDR3 is CASSPRTIEKLFF. The DNA of the CDR3 is TGTGCCAGCAGCCCCCGCACAATTGAAAAACTGTTTTTT.

J is TRBJ2-2 and V is TRBV27; tentative D call: TRBD2 (5 bases). The germline V gene encodes CDR1 MNHEY and CDR2 SMNVEV (reference sequence). Between the trimmed V and J ends, which lost 7 bases and 0 bases, there was a span of 15 bases. The CDR3 length is 16 residues. CDR3 residues: CASIPGSGTNTGELFF. CDR3 DNA: TGTGCCAGCATTCCGGGGAGCGGAACGAACACCGGGGAGCTGTTTTTT.

The chain is built from TRBV5-4 and TRBJ2-7, with 15 bases that match TRBD2. Germline loops: CDR1 SGHNT, CDR2 YYREEE (reference sequence). The CDR3 sequence is 17 residues long. J lost 1 base, V lost 3 bases, and 5 bases had no gene match. The CDR3 coding sequence is TGTGCCAGCAGCTCTTCTGGACTAGCGGGAGGGTCCTACGAGCAGTACTTC. Its protein is CASSSSGLAGGSYEQYF. Based on the CDR3 plus reference TRBV5-4 and TRBJ2-7, the full variable domain is ETGVTQSPTHLIKTRGQQVTLRCSSQSGHNTVSWYQQALGQGPQFIFQYYREEENGRGNFPPRFSGLQFPNYSSELNVNALELDDSALYLCASSSSGLAGGSYEQYFGPGTRLTVT.

The chain is built from TRBV29-1 and TRBJ1-1; 7 bases are a match to TRBD1. The CDR3 loop spans 14 amino acids. Trimming cost V 7 bases and J 4 bases; bases outside gene matches: 12. Germline CDR1 reads SQVTM; CDR2 reads ANQGSEA. CDR3 sequence (DNA): TGCAGCGCTACTGTCCGGACAGGCCCCACTGAAGCTTTCTTT. Amino acids: CSATVRTGPTEAFF.

The chain has TRBV6-6 and TRBJ1-1; D perhaps matches TRBD1 (6 bases). Germline CDR1 reads MNHNY; CDR2 reads SVGAGI (reference sequence). V was clipped by 6 bases and J by 1 base, with 15 bases between them. CDR3 length equals 15 residues. CDR3 DNA: TGTGCCAGCAGCCCCGGACGGACAGCGAACACTGAAGCTTTCTTT. Translating gives CASSPGRTANTEAFF.

The V call is TRBV27, the J call TRBJ2-1; tentatively, D is TRBD2 (5 bases). The CDR3 covers 16 residues. V was trimmed by 5 bases and J by 12 bases, leaving 26 bases between them. Germline V gene data show CDR1 as MNHEY and CDR2 as SMNVEV (reference sequence). The CDR3 loop is CASSPKVAGSLSGQFF. The DNA of the CDR3 is TGTGCCAGCAGTCCTAAGGTGGCGGGTTCCCTTAGTGGGCAGTTCTTC.

The V gene is TRBV27, the J gene TRBJ2-1; D may be TRBD1 (5 bases). The CDR3 is made up of 17 amino acids. The germline V gene encodes CDR1 MNHEY and CDR2 SMNVEV (reference sequence). The V end was cut by 5 bases, the J end by 2 bases, with 19 bases between. The CDR3 region is CASSPLPLGEAYNEQFF. In DNA, the CDR3 is TGTGCCAGCAGTCCCTTACCCCTAGGGGAAGCCTACAATGAGCAGTTCTTC.

The chain joins TRBV18 to TRBJ1-2; D uncertain. V shed 2 bases and J shed 4 bases, with 26 bases lying between them. CDR3 length: 19 residues. The germline CDR1 and CDR2 sequences are KGHSH and LQKENI. The chain's CDR3 is CASSPNKGAMGRNGYGYTF. The CDR3 DNA is TGTGCCAGCTCACCAAATAAGGGAGCGATGGGTCGAAACGGCTATGGCTACACCTTC.

The CDR3 protein is CASSEKRDSYGYTF. CDR3 in DNA: TGTGCCAGCAGTGAAAAGAGAGATTCCTATGGCTACACCTTC. The chain links TRBV25-1 to TRBJ1-2; D uncertain. The CDR3 sequence is 14 residues long. Germline assignment: CDR1 MGHDK and CDR2 SYGVNS. Between the trimmed V and J ends, which lost 2 bases and 4 bases, there was a span of 11 bases.

V is TRBV27 and J is TRBJ2-5; D not resolved. Germline CDR1 reads MNHEY; CDR2 reads SMNVEV (reference sequence). The CDR3 sequence is 15 residues long. Trimming removed 5 bases from V and 2 bases from J, with 15 bases in between. The CDR3 DNA reads as TGTGCCAGCAGTCCCCCCGACCAATCTCAAGAGACCCAGTACTTC. Translation gives CASSPPDQSQETQYF.

The chain recombines TRBV14 with TRBJ1-2; D unresolved. Looked up from germline, CDR1 is SGHDN and CDR2 is FVKESK. V was cut by 2 bases and J by 0 bases, with 7 bases left in between. CDR3 length equals 14 residues. The CDR3 DNA sequence: TGTGCCAGCAGCCAACGGACGGCTAACTATGGCTACACCTTC. It specifies CASSQRTANYGYTF.

V is TRBV15 and J is TRBJ2-4; 15 positions agree with TRBD2. This CDR3 region has 20 residues. Looked up from germline, CDR1 is LNHNV and CDR2 is YYDKDF (reference sequence). V shed 2 bases, J shed 5 bases, and the junction held 13 bases outside the gene matches. CDR3 in amino acids: CATSRRPGLAGGGEENIQYF. CDR3 in DNA: TGTGCCACCAGCAGAAGACCGGGACTAGCGGGAGGCGGGGAGGAAAACATTCAGTACTTC. The entire variable domain, with the rest obtained from reference TRBV15 and TRBJ2-4, is as follows: DAMVIQNPRYQVTQFGKPVTLSCSQTLNHNVMYWYQQKSSQAPKLLFHYYDKDFNNEADTPDNFQSRRPNTSFCFLDIRSPGLGDTAMYLCATSRRPGLAGGGEENIQYFGAGTRLSVL.

This rearrangement joins TRBV7-9 to TRBJ1-5; no reliable D call. The CDR3 is made up of 13 amino acids. Germline lookup yields CDR1 SEHNR and CDR2 FQNEAQ (reference sequence). Trimming stripped 5 bases from V and 2 bases from J, with 7 bases between. For the CDR3, the DNA is TGTGCCAGCAGCCCTATTGGCAATCAGCCCCAGCATTTT. It yields the protein CASSPIGNQPQHF.